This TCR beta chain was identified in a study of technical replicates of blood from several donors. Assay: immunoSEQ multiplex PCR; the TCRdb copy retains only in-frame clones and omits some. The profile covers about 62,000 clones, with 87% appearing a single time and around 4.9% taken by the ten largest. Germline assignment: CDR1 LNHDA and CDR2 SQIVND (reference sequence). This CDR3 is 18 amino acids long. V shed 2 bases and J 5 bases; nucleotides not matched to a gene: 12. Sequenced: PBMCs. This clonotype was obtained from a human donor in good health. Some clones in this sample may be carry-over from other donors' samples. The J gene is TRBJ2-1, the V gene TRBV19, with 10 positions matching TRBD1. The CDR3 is CASSINLDRGFYDNEQFF. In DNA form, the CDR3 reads TGTGCCAGTAGTATAAACCTGGACAGGGGGTTTTACGACAATGAGCAGTTCTTC.